The rows below give T cell receptor beta chains drawn from one sample of a study of regulatory T cells in long-lasting Graves disease. TCRdb ran MiXCR on the multiplex PCR reads and lists one entry per CDR3 protein. The sample lists roughly 500,000 distinct CDR3 sequences; approximately 13% were seen once. This same sample was also part of a study on T cells in Graves' hyperthyroidism and ophthalmopathy.

The specimen was peripheral blood mononuclear cells (PBMCs), collected at new diagnosis, from a patient treated with antithyroid drugs. These receptor sequences come from a man aged 30-40 years with Graves disease. The CDR3 runs from the conserved cysteine through the conserved F or W. A D gene is named only where the DNA matches it firmly. The listing skips clone size in some rows; elsewhere it reads once, few, many or a size class.

cdr3_nt: TGTGCCAGCAGTTCCGACGGGAGGGCTCGGGAGACCCAGTACTTC
cdr3_aa: CASSSDGRARETQYF
v_call: TRBV27
j_call: TRBJ2-5
d_call: TRBD2
clone_size: many

cdr3_nt: TGTGCCAGCAGTTACTCGCGGAGTCAGAGGAATGAGCAGTTCTTC
cdr3_aa: CASSYSRSQRNEQFF
v_call: TRBV6-5
j_call: TRBJ2-1
d_call: .
clone_size: many

cdr3_nt: TGTGCCAGCAGCTTTCAGCCGCGGACTGAAGCTTTCTTT
cdr3_aa: CASSFQPRTEAFF
v_call: TRBV7-9
j_call: TRBJ1-1
d_call: .
clone_size: many

cdr3_nt: TGTGCCAGCAGCTTGATACAGGGGGCTTCCGCTCATGAGACCCAGTACTTC
cdr3_aa: CASSLIQGASAHETQYF
v_call: TRBV7-7
j_call: TRBJ2-5
d_call: TRBD1
clone_size: few

cdr3_nt: TGCAGCGTTGAAAGTCGCAGGGGACAGGGGCACACTGAAGCTTTCTTT
cdr3_aa: CSVESRRGQGHTEAFF
v_call: TRBV29-1
j_call: TRBJ1-1
d_call: TRBD1
clone_size: .

cdr3_nt: TGTGCCAGCTCAGACGGACTAGCGGACATCTACGAGCAGTACTTC
cdr3_aa: CASSDGLADIYEQYF
v_call: TRBV18
j_call: TRBJ2-7
d_call: TRBD2
clone_size: few

cdr3_nt: TGTGCCAGTAGTACCGTAGACAGCCTACGCGATCAGCCCCAGCATTTT
cdr3_aa: CASSTVDSLRDQPQHF
v_call: TRBV19
j_call: TRBJ1-5
d_call: .
clone_size: many

cdr3_nt: TGCAGCCTTGGGGAGAACAATGAGCAGTTCTTC
cdr3_aa: CSLGENNEQFF
v_call: TRBV29-1
j_call: TRBJ2-1
d_call: .
clone_size: many

cdr3_nt: TGTGCCAGCAGTTTATGGTCGGGAGGGCCTGGGGCCAACGTCCTGACTTTC
cdr3_aa: CASSLWSGGPGANVLTF
v_call: TRBV28
j_call: TRBJ2-6
d_call: TRBD2
clone_size: .

cdr3_nt: TGCGCCAGCAGATTAGAAAGCTCCTACAATGAGCAGTTCTTC
cdr3_aa: CASRLESSYNEQFF
v_call: TRBV5-1
j_call: TRBJ2-1
d_call: .
clone_size: few

cdr3_nt: TGTGCCAGCAGCAAGGGACTAGCGGGACGCTCCTACGAGCAGTACTTC
cdr3_aa: CASSKGLAGRSYEQYF
v_call: TRBV5-5
j_call: TRBJ2-7
d_call: TRBD2
clone_size: many

cdr3_nt: TGCAGCGACAGGGAAGGGCAACAGCCCCAGCATTTT
cdr3_aa: CSDREGQQPQHF
v_call: TRBV29-1
j_call: TRBJ1-5
d_call: .
clone_size: many

cdr3_nt: TGTGCCAGCAGCCAAGACACATCCTATAGCAATCAGCCCCAGCATTTT
cdr3_aa: CASSQDTSYSNQPQHF
v_call: TRBV4-2
j_call: TRBJ1-5
d_call: .
clone_size: .

cdr3_nt: TGTGCCACCAGCGTTCCTGAGGGGGCCGTCCCAGATACGCAGTATTTT
cdr3_aa: CATSVPEGAVPDTQYF
v_call: TRBV15
j_call: TRBJ2-3
d_call: TRBD1
clone_size: many

cdr3_nt: TGCGCCAGCAGCCAGGACGGTAGACCCTACGAGCAGTACTTC
cdr3_aa: CASSQDGRPYEQYF
v_call: TRBV4-1
j_call: TRBJ2-7
d_call: .
clone_size: once

cdr3_nt: TGTGCCTCCAGATCACCCGCCGATAACAATGAGCAGTTCTTC
cdr3_aa: CASRSPADNNEQFF
v_call: TRBV7-2
j_call: TRBJ2-1
d_call: .
clone_size: many

cdr3_nt: TGTGCCAGCAGCCCCGAAGCCATGAACACTGAAGCTTTCTTT
cdr3_aa: CASSPEAMNTEAFF
v_call: TRBV9
j_call: TRBJ1-1
d_call: .
clone_size: many

cdr3_nt: TGTGCCAGCAGCTTGGCCACGAGGGGGGATTACGAGCAGTACTTC
cdr3_aa: CASSLATRGDYEQYF
v_call: TRBV5-6
j_call: TRBJ2-7
d_call: .
clone_size: .

cdr3_nt: TGTGCCAGCTCACCCCGGGAGGCGAGCACAGATACGCAGTATTTT
cdr3_aa: CASSPREASTDTQYF
v_call: TRBV18
j_call: TRBJ2-3
d_call: TRBD2
clone_size: .

cdr3_nt: TGTGCCAGCAGCCGTCCTGGGGAGTCTGGAAACACCATATATTTT
cdr3_aa: CASSRPGESGNTIYF
v_call: TRBV7-6
j_call: TRBJ1-3
d_call: .
clone_size: .

cdr3_nt: TGTGCCAGCAGTTTGGCCCGACTAGCGGATTTCTACAATGAGCAGTTCTTC
cdr3_aa: CASSLARLADFYNEQFF
v_call: TRBV27
j_call: TRBJ2-1
d_call: TRBD2
clone_size: many

cdr3_nt: TGTGCCAGCAGCTTGGGGACGGGAATCACCGGGGAGCTGTTTTTT
cdr3_aa: CASSLGTGITGELFF
v_call: TRBV5-4
j_call: TRBJ2-2
d_call: .
clone_size: .

cdr3_nt: TGTGCCACTGAAGATCTACCGAACACTGAAGCTTTCTTT
cdr3_aa: CATEDLPNTEAFF
v_call: TRBV10-3
j_call: TRBJ1-1
d_call: .
clone_size: many

cdr3_nt: TGTGCTAGCAGCCCAGGACGGGGGGGGGTTCAGACCCAGTACTTC
cdr3_aa: CASSPGRGGVQTQYF
v_call: TRBV7-7
j_call: TRBJ2-5
d_call: TRBD2
clone_size: .

cdr3_nt: TGTGCCACCAGTGACGGTCTGCGACAGATCCAAGAGACCCAGTACTTC
cdr3_aa: CATSDGLRQIQETQYF
v_call: TRBV24-1
j_call: TRBJ2-5
d_call: .
clone_size: many

cdr3_nt: TGTGCCGCCGGCAGCGTTGGTGGAGAGACCCAGTACTTC
cdr3_aa: CAAGSVGGETQYF
v_call: TRBV5-4
j_call: TRBJ2-5
d_call: .
clone_size: few

cdr3_nt: TGTGCCAGCAGTTACTCGGACACCGGAGGTTACCAAGAGACCCAGTACTTC
cdr3_aa: CASSYSDTGGYQETQYF
v_call: TRBV6-2/TRBV6-3
j_call: TRBJ2-5
d_call: .
clone_size: many

cdr3_nt: TGCAGCGTTGGCGGGGTCCGAGCCGGGGAGCTGTTTTTT
cdr3_aa: CSVGGVRAGELFF
v_call: TRBV29-1
j_call: TRBJ2-2
d_call: .
clone_size: many

cdr3_nt: TGTGCCAGCAGGGAGTACAGCCGCTCTGGGGCCAACGTCCTGACTTTC
cdr3_aa: CASREYSRSGANVLTF
v_call: TRBV27
j_call: TRBJ2-6
d_call: .
clone_size: few

cdr3_nt: TGTGCCAGCAGCGTAACGGGGACAGGGGGGACTGAAGCTTTCTTT
cdr3_aa: CASSVTGTGGTEAFF
v_call: TRBV9
j_call: TRBJ1-1
d_call: TRBD1
clone_size: many

cdr3_nt: TGCAGTGCTAGACCGGGACAGGGAGTCGAGCAGTACTTC
cdr3_aa: CSARPGQGVEQYF
v_call: TRBV20-1
j_call: TRBJ2-7
d_call: TRBD1
clone_size: .

cdr3_nt: TGTGCCCGCGAGCAGGGGGCCGGCTACACCTTC
cdr3_aa: CAREQGAGYTF
v_call: TRBV30
j_call: TRBJ1-2
d_call: TRBD1
clone_size: .

cdr3_nt: TGTGCCAGCTCACCCGCTGTGGCAGGGGGGTACAATGAGCAGTTCTTC
cdr3_aa: CASSPAVAGGYNEQFF
v_call: TRBV18
j_call: TRBJ2-1
d_call: .
clone_size: .

cdr3_nt: TGTGCCAGCACCAAGGACAGGGGTCACACCATATATTTT
cdr3_aa: CASTKDRGHTIYF
v_call: TRBV12-3/TRBV12-4
j_call: TRBJ1-3
d_call: TRBD1
clone_size: few

cdr3_nt: TGTGCCAGCAGCTCGGGTCCTAGCGGGCAAGAGACCCAGTACTTC
cdr3_aa: CASSSGPSGQETQYF
v_call: TRBV11-2
j_call: TRBJ2-5
d_call: TRBD2
clone_size: many

cdr3_nt: TGTGCCCGCCGGGACAGGGGGAACACTGAAGCTTTCTTT
cdr3_aa: CARRDRGNTEAFF
v_call: TRBV6-1
j_call: TRBJ1-1
d_call: TRBD1
clone_size: many